This T cell receptor (beta chain) was obtained from a study of T-cell memory formation after mild COVID-19. Broader study findings: A second wave expanding day 15 to 37 was CD4+-biased; contracting clones were balanced. CD8+ contracting clones occupied EMRA, while CD4+ ones occupied mainly CM and EM. Some responding clones appeared in pre-infection memory, suggesting cross-reactive memory joined.

This clonotype has a handful of counts. What it binds is unknown. The length of the CDR3 is 11 residues. Germline V CDR1 and CDR2: SGHVS, FNYEAQ. Trimming stripped 4 bases from V and 9 bases from J, with 7 bases between. The 5'RACE method, run with constant-segment primers, produced TCR alpha and TCR beta cDNA libraries (carrying sample barcodes and UMIs). TCRdb independently ran MiXCR on the 5' RACE reads; one entry per CDR3 protein. The sample yields around 250,000 distinct CDR3 sequences, about 16% seen once. This clonotype was sampled from a man between 18 and 35 years old who had mild COVID-19 (a few samples of this study predate the infection). Cell type and time point are not known. Sequencing was performed on PBMCs or a T cell subset sorted from them (not recorded which). The chain is built from TRBV7-6 and TRBJ2-1; D unresolved. CDR3 DNA sequence: TGTGCCAGCAGCTCAGGCGTTGAGCAGTTCTTC. Its translation: CASSSGVEQFF.